This TCR beta chain comes out of a study of blood T cell repertoires in COVID-19. About the study: The United States, Italy and Spain supplied acute and convalescent COVID-19 samples. The analysed material was cDNA or gDNA that came from T cells, B-cell-depleted T cells, or PBMCs.

The germline V gene encodes CDR1 LGHNA and CDR2 YNFKEQ. This CDR3 has 15 amino acids. V lost 3 bases, J lost 4 bases, and 5 bases stayed unmatched. Original analysis: Estimated nucleated cell counts came from reference gene primer amplification. Measured with immunoSEQ multiplex PCR; TCRdb has only the in-frame clones, and not every one. That table furnishes V, J and clone size, whereas the DNA furnished D and trimming. This sample has about 200,000 clones; 80% to 90% occur once, and the top ten carry roughly 4.6%. The gene calls are TRBV4-2 and TRBJ1-4, with 7 bases that match TRBD1. The specimen sequenced was peripheral blood. The receptor was isolated from a woman between 70 and 85 years old with active or convalescent COVID-19. CDR3 region: CASSQQQGRNEKLFF. Written as DNA, the CDR3 is TGTGCCAGCAGCCAGCAACAGGGGCGTAATGAAAAACTGTTTTTT.